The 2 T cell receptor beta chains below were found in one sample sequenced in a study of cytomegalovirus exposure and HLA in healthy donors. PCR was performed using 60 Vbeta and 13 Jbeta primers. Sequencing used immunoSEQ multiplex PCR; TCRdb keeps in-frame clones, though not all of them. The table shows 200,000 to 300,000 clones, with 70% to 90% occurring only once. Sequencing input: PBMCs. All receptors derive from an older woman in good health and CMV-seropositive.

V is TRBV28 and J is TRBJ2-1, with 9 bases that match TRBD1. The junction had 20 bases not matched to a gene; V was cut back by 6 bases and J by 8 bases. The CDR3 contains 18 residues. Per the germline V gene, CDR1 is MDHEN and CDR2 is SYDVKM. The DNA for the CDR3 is TGTGCCAGCAGCCCCTCTGGAACAGGGGGCGTATCTGGCGATGAGCAGTTCTTC. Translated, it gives CASSPSGTGGVSGDEQFF. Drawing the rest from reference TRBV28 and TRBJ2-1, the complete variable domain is DVKVTQSSRYLVKRTGEKVFLECVQDMDHENMFWYRQDPGLGLRLIYFSYDVKMKEKGDIPEGYSVSREKKERFSLILESASTNQTSMYLCASSPSGTGGVSGDEQFFGPGTRLTVL.

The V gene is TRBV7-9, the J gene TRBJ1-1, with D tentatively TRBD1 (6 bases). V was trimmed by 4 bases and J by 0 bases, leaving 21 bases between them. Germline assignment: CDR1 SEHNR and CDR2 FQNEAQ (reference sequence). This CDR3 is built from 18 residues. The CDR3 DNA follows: TGTGCCAGCAGCTCCTTTCCTCTGACAGGCCAGATGAACACTGAAGCTTTCTTT. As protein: CASSSFPLTGQMNTEAFF.